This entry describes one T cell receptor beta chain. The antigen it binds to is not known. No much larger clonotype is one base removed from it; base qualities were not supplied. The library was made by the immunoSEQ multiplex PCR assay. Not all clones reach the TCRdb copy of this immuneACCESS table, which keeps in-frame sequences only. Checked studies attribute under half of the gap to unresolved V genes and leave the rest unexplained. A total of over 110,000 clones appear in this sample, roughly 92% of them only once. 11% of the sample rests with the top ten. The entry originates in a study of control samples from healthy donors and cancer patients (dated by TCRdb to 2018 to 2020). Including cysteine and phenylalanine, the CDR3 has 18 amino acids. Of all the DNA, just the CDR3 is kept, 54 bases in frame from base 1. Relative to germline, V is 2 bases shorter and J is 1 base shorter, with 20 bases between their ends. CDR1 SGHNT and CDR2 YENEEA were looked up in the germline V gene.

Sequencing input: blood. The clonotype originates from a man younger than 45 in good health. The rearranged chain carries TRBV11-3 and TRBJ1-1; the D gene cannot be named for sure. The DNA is TGTGCCAGCAGCTTAACCGACAATGCGGGCCCCTCGAACACTGAAGCTTTCTTT. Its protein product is CASSLTDNAGPSNTEAFF.